This TCR beta chain was obtained from a study of shared clonotypes between healthy human individuals. Turning to this clone: Antigen unknown.

In the naive CD8 group, cells lacked CD45RO and were positively selected for CCR7, so terminally differentiated effector memory CD45RA+ cells were left out. Whole-study results and caveats: Though the depth was large, rarefaction showed that sorted-subset sequencing was incomplete.

The assay was immunoSEQ multiplex PCR, and TCRdb's table has in-frame clones only and misses some. The profile covers about 2 million clones, with just under 95% appearing a single time and around 1.1% taken by the ten largest. Per the germline V gene, CDR1 is SGHVS and CDR2 is FNYEAQ. This CDR3 spans 14 amino acids. V was cut by 6 bases and J by 3 bases, with 12 bases left in between. The origin of this receptor is a man in his late teens or twenties in good health. This chain connects TRBV7-6 to TRBJ1-3; D gene unclear. The sequenced sample was naive CD8+ T cells sorted from blood. The CDR3 DNA follows: TGTGCCAGCAGAAGTCTCCCCGGTGGAAACACCATATATTTT. It encodes CASRSLPGGNTIYF.